Each of the 12 T cell receptor beta chains below was sequenced from the same sample in a study of blood T cell repertoires in COVID-19. TCRdb keeps only in-frame clones here, not all; method: immunoSEQ multiplex PCR. The table shows about 160,000 clones, with 80% to 95% occurring only once. Sequencing was done on a sample of peripheral blood. The receptors come from a young man with COVID-19, enrolled during active disease.

J is TRBJ1-2 and V is TRBV10-3, with 7 bases fitting TRBD1. The trim removed 3 bases at V and 4 bases at J, leaving 14 bases unmatched. CDR1 is ENHRY, CDR2 SYGVKD, per germline. The CDR3 loop spans 17 amino acids. CDR3 sequence (DNA): TGTGCCATCAGTGATCAGAACTTCCAGGGGGGAGGCTATGGCTACACCTTC. Translation gives CAISDQNFQGGGYGYTF.

This chain links TRBV10-3 with TRBJ1-6; 9 nucleotides match TRBD1. J was trimmed by 7 bases and V by 7 bases; bases with no gene match: 5. Germline values: CDR1 ENHRY, CDR2 SYGVKD. This CDR3 is 14 amino acids long. This chain's CDR3 is CAITSGTGNSPLHF. Written as DNA, the CDR3 is TGTGCCATCACCTCCGGGACAGGGAATTCACCCCTCCACTTT.

This clone was recorded once. The chain employs TRBV4-3 and TRBJ2-7; a possible D gene is TRBD2 (5 bases). The CDR3 totals 17 residues. V was pared by 0 bases and J by 3 bases, with 18 bases between. From germline, CDR1 is LGHNA and CDR2 YSLEER. The CDR3 nucleotides read TGCGCCAGCAGCCAAGAGTGGAAGGAGGACTCAGACTACGAGCAGTACTTC. Translation gives CASSQEWKEDSDYEQYF.

In this sample, this clone turned up a few times. V usage is TRBV7-8 and J usage is TRBJ1-5; tentative D call: TRBD1 (5 bases). V dropped 1 base and J dropped 0 bases, with 10 bases sitting between them. The germline V gene has CDR1 SGHVS and CDR2 FQNEAQ. This CDR3 region has 16 residues. The CDR3 loop reads CASSLDQGNSNQPQHF. The CDR3 bases are TGTGCCAGCAGCTTAGATCAGGGCAATAGCAATCAGCCCCAGCATTTT.

J is TRBJ2-1 and V is TRBV20-1; no clear D gene. Germline V gives CDR1 DFQATT, CDR2 SNEGSKA (reference sequence). The V gene lost 3 bases and the J gene lost 7 bases, with 10 bases spanning the gap. The CDR3 has 12 amino acids. The CDR3 reads CSASLADNEQFF. The CDR3 DNA sequence: TGCAGTGCTAGTCTGGCAGATAATGAGCAGTTCTTC.

The chain uses TRBV7-3 and TRBJ2-3; 13 nucleotides agree with TRBD2. The germline CDR1 and CDR2 sequences are SGHTA and FQGTGA. CDR3 size: 18 residues. Trimming cost V 5 bases and J 4 bases; bases outside gene matches: 12. The CDR3 loop is CASSPSPGLAGLSDTQYF. The CDR3 nucleotides read TGTGCCAGCAGCCCATCCCCGGGACTAGCGGGGCTATCAGATACGCAGTATTTT.

The rearrangement links TRBV4-1 to TRBJ2-7, with D perhaps matching TRBD2 (5 bases). V lost 1 base, J lost 7 bases, and 8 bases lay in between. Germline assignment: CDR1 MGHRA and CDR2 YSYEKL. This CDR3 comprises 12 residues. In DNA form, the CDR3 reads TGCGCCAGCAGCCAAGCGTCGGGAGAGCAGTACTTC. It specifies CASSQASGEQYF.

The chain couples TRBV4-3 to TRBJ1-1; 7 nucleotides match TRBD1. The CDR3 contains 17 residues. With V trimmed by 0 bases and J by 1 base, 8 bases remained unmatched. Germline values: CDR1 LGHNA, CDR2 YSLEER. CDR3 region: CASSQEHSGTANTEAFF. CDR3 nucleotides: TGCGCCAGCAGCCAAGAACATTCCGGGACAGCGAACACTGAAGCTTTCTTT.

The chain is built from TRBV18 and TRBJ2-1; possible D gene TRBD1, 6 bases. Germline V gene data show CDR1 as KGHSH and CDR2 as LQKENI. The CDR3 is made up of 17 amino acids. Trimming left V 3 bases short and J 7 bases short, with 22 bases between. CDR3 DNA: TGTGCCAGCTCACCGAGCATTACAGGGATATCAATTAATGAGCAGTTCTTC. Protein: CASSPSITGISINEQFF.

CDR3 loop: CASGAVVSGEQYF. CDR3 DNA: TGTGCCAGCGGGGCCGTAGTCTCTGGCGAGCAGTACTTC. V and J are TRBV27 and TRBJ2-7; D is perhaps TRBD1 (5 bases). The V end was cut by 8 bases, the J end by 6 bases, with 17 bases between. CDR1 is MNHEY, CDR2 SMNVEV, per germline (reference sequence). The CDR3 totals 13 residues.

This chain links TRBV18 with TRBJ2-6, with TRBD1 matching over 7 bases. CDR1 KGHSH and CDR2 LQKENI come from the germline V gene. The V gene end was trimmed by 6 bases and the J gene end by 0 bases; junction bases not matched to a gene: 8. The CDR3 totals 17 residues. DNA of the CDR3: TGTGCCAGCTCTCCTCTCCGGGACAGCTCTGGGGCCAACGTCCTGACTTTC. Translation gives CASSPLRDSSGANVLTF.

The chain's CDR3 is CAISKGQGSEQFF. CDR3 sequence (DNA): TGTGCCATCAGCAAAGGACAGGGCAGTGAGCAGTTCTTC. The genes are TRBV10-3 and TRBJ2-1; 8 nucleotides agree with TRBD1. V lost 6 bases and J lost 9; bases outside the gene matches: 7. Looked up from germline, CDR1 is ENHRY and CDR2 is SYGVKD. This CDR3 contains 13 residues.